This TCR beta chain was observed in a study of T-cell reconstitution after alpha-beta-depleted transplantation in children. Unique molecular identifiers tagged the TCRbeta library. TCRdb passed the PCR reads through MiXCR, listing each CDR3 protein once. This sample has under 300,000 distinct CDR3 sequences, with approximately 10% found just once. After removal of 5 bases from V and 7 bases from J, the junction contained 14 bases not matched to a gene. The germline CDR1 and CDR2 sequences are SGHVS and FQNEAQ. The CDR3 totals 16 residues. This clonotype came up many times. No antigen is known for it. General observations from the study: About two months after transplant, alpha-beta T cells reportedly came from several hundred expanded graft clones. Where some patients showed high TCRbeta diversity at day 60, it came from recipient T cells and thymic progenitors that had survived. T-cell numbers and diversity one year post-transplant derived largely from freshly generated T cells.

The sequencing used peripheral blood, collected 180 days after TCRalphabeta/CD19-depleted stem cell transplant. This TCR came from a male patient aged 2-10 years who had a stem cell transplant for chronic granulomatous disease, so the T cells may come from the graft donor. The chain combines TRBV7-8 with TRBJ2-3; 8 positions match TRBD2. The chain's CDR3 is CASSPRPGLVSYTQYF. DNA for the CDR3: TGTGCCAGCAGCCCGAGACCGGGACTAGTTTCTTATACGCAGTATTTT.